These T cell receptor beta chains were read from a single sample in a study of T cell clonotyping in hematopoietic cell transplantation. Some clones are missing from TCRdb's copy, which holds only in-frame ones; the method was immunoSEQ multiplex PCR. The sample holds a few thousand clones, 65% to 70% seen once. Source: PBMCs, taken 180 days after allogeneic stem cell transplant. These receptors all stem from a male patient between 45 and 59 years old who had an allogeneic stem cell transplant from an unrelated donor, so the T cells may come from the graft donor. Some clones in this sample may be carry-over from other donors' samples. Each CDR3 is given without its conserved first and last residue. The order of the fields is V gene, CDR3 protein.

TRBV7-2 ASSLARREMMSGANVLT
TRBV7-6 ASSLVGVWNTEAF
TRBV19 ASTPGGYTEAF
TRBV7-9 ASSLAREDTEAF
TRBV4-2 ASSQERQRCTETQY
TRBV9 ASRRGTANTEAF
TRBV5-1 ASSFPDSYEQY
TRBV19 ASSITTGVFSEQY
TRBV6-5 ASSYGLGETQY
TRBV5-5 ASSRTAPNTEAF
TRBV5-6 ASSRAPDYEQY
TRBV6-6 ASSWDRATEAF
TRBV25-1 ASSGQGGAGT
TRBV29-1 SVDRDGSTEAF
TRBV6-5 ASSSTGWNQPQH
TRBV9 ASSVADSYEQY
TRBV5-1 ASSLPGGYGYT
TRBV7-3 ASSSRGGDRLYEQY
TRBV5-1 ASSLGLAGGPTYEQY
TRBV7-3 ASSLDRETQY
TRBV2 ASSTAGPSGTGELF
TRBV30 AWSVGYEQY
TRBV28 ASRGSGYT
TRBV5-1 ASSLEGAETQY
TRBV28 ASSLVETQY
TRBV18 ASSTVQAGGGNEQY
TRBV19 ASSIAGRGDRGPYEQY
TRBV13 ASSNILTGTSGNTIY
TRBV6-1 AVMGLAGLEQY
TRBV4-1 ASSQPPLAGVREQY
TRBV6-1 ASSENFAQTHQPQH
TRBV30 AWSGLAGKGNEQF
TRBV5-6 ASSFGLTQYNEQF
TRBV19 ASRSGGLPAKNIQY
TRBV30 AWYLNTEAF
TRBV4-2 ASSQEGTVGEKLF
TRBV7-9 ASSLVLYEQY
TRBV30 AWSGLASGSWKTDTQY
TRBV30 ACRRTGGAAF
TRBV19 ASSRTTGYRQPQH
TRBV20-1 SHRGDFEQY
TRBV27 ASSLWVNQPQH
TRBV6-6 ASSYPGQGFETQY
TRBV19 ASSTQRSSYNEQF
TRBV25-1 ASSVSDNLLGAYEQY
TRBV2 ASSEGQGNTIY
TRBV29-1 SVSIAGSSYEQY
TRBV2 ASSKYNQPQH
TRBV13 ASSPPDSSSYNEQF
TRBV28 ASLPQGGDGYT